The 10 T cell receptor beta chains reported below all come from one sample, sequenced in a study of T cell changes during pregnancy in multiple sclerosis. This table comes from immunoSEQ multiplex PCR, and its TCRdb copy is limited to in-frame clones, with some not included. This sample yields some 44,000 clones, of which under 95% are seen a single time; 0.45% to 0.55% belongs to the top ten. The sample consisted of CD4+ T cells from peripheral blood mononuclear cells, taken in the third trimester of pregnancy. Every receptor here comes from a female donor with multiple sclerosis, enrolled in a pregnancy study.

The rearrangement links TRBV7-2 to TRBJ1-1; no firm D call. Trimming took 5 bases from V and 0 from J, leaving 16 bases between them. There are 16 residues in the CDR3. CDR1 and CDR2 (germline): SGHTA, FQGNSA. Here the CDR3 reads CASSPDWARLNTEAFF. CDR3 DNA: TGTGCCAGCAGCCCGGATTGGGCCAGGTTGAACACTGAAGCTTTCTTT.

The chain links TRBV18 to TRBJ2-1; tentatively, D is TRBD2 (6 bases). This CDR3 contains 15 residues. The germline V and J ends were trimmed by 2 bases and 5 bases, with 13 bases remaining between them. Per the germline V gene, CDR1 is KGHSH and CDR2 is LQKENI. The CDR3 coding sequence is TGTGCCAGCTCACCATCGAGACTAGGTGACAATGAGCAGTTCTTC. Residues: CASSPSRLGDNEQFF. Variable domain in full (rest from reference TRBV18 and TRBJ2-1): NAGVMQNPRHLVRRRGQEARLRCSPMKGHSHVYWYRQLPEEGLKFMVYLQKENIIDESGMPKERFSAEFPKEGPSILRIQQVVRGDSAAYFCASSPSRLGDNEQFFGPGTRLTVL.

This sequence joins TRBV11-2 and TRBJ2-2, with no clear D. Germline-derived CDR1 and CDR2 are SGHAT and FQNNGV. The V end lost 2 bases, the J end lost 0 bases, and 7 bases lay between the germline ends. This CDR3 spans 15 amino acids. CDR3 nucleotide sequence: TGTGCCAGCAGCTTACAGAAATCGAACACCGGGGAGCTGTTTTTT. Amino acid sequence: CASSLQKSNTGELFF.

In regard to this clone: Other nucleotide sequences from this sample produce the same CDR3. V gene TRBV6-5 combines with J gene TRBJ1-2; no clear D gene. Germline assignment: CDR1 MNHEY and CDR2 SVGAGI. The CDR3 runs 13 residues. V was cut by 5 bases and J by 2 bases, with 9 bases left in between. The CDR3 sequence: CASSPTGNYGYTF. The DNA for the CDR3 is TGTGCCAGCAGTCCAACGGGGAACTATGGCTACACCTTC.

The DNA for the CDR3 is TGTGCCAGCAGCTTCCAGGGGCGGACAGATACGCAGTATTTT. Protein: CASSFQGRTDTQYF. This chain links TRBV5-4 with TRBJ2-3; weak D call: TRBD1 (6 bases). Germline V gene lookup returns CDR1 SGHNT and CDR2 YYREEE (reference sequence). V was shortened by 2 bases and J by 3 bases, with 10 bases between the two germline ends. The CDR3 loop spans 14 amino acids.

In DNA, the CDR3 is TGTGCCAGCAAACTTGGGGCCCAGGACGCTGAAGCTTTCTTT. This translates into CASKLGAQDAEAFF. This rearrangement joins TRBV7-2 to TRBJ1-1, with D perhaps matching TRBD1 (5 bases). The germline V gene has CDR1 SGHTA and CDR2 FQGNSA. V was clipped by 7 bases and J by 6 bases, with 18 bases between them. The CDR3 covers 14 residues.

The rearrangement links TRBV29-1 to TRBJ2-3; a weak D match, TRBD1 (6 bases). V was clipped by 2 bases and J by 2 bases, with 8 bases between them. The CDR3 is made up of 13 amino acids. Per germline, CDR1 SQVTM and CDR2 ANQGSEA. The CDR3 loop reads CSVEQGNTDTQYF. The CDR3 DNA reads TGCAGCGTTGAACAGGGGAACACAGATACGCAGTATTTT.

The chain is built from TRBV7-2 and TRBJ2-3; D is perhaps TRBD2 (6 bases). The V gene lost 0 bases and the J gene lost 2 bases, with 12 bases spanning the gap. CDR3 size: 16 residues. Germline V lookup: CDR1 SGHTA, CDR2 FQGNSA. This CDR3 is CASSLAGAGTTDTQYF. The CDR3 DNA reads TGTGCCAGCAGCTTAGCTGGTGCGGGGACCACAGATACGCAGTATTTT.

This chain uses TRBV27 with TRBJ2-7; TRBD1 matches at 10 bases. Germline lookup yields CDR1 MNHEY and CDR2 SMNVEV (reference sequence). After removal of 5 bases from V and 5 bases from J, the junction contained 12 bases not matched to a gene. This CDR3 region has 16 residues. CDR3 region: CASSPPPGTGVNEQYF. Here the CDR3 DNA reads TGTGCCAGCAGTCCTCCCCCCGGGACAGGGGTCAACGAGCAGTACTTC.

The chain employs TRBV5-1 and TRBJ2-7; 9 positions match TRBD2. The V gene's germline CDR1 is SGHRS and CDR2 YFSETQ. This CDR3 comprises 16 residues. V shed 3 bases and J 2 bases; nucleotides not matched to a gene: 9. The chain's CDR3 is CASSWTLAGDPYEQYF. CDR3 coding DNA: TGCGCCAGCAGCTGGACCTTAGCGGGAGACCCCTACGAGCAGTACTTC.